Below are 29 T cell receptor beta chains sequenced from a single sample in a study of cytomegalovirus exposure and HLA in healthy donors. The PCR was carried out with 60 Vbeta primers and 13 Jbeta primers. Sequencing used immunoSEQ multiplex PCR; TCRdb keeps in-frame clones, though not all of them. The sample contains around 130,000 clones, 70% to 85% of which appear only once. Source material: PBMCs. These receptors came from a man aged 18 to 30 in good health and CMV-seropositive.

V and J are TRBV10-3 and TRBJ1-6; D may be TRBD1 (5 bases). CDR1 and CDR2 from the germline V gene are ENHRY and SYGVKD. V was pared by 10 bases and J by 0 bases, with 7 bases between. The CDR3 contains 13 residues. The DNA of the CDR3 is TGTGCCACGACAGTCTCCTATAATTCACCCCTCCACTTT. Its translation: CATTVSYNSPLHF.

The V gene is TRBV7-9, the J gene TRBJ2-3; 7 bases align to TRBD1. The CDR3 spans 16 residues. The J segment lost 2 bases and the V segment lost 6 bases, leaving 11 bases of the junction unmatched. The germline V gene has CDR1 SEHNR and CDR2 FQNEAQ (reference sequence). The chain's CDR3 is CASRRTGVISTDTQYF. The DNA of the CDR3 is TGTGCCAGCAGACGAACAGGGGTAATTTCCACAGATACGCAGTATTTT.

Comment on this clone: A read error may produce the germline difference seen at one junction end. The sample has other DNA sequences that encode this CDR3 too. The CDR3 loop reads CASRRQGGIEETQYF. The CDR3, as DNA: TGTGCTAGCAGGAGACAGGGGGGGATCGAAGAGACCCAGTACTTC. The chain carries TRBV6-1 and TRBJ2-5; 9 nucleotides agree with TRBD1. Germline CDR1 MNHNS, CDR2 SASEGT. The CDR3 contains 15 residues.

The chain employs TRBV18 and TRBJ1-1, with D perhaps TRBD1 (6 bases). V gave up 3 bases and J gave up 8 bases, with 13 bases separating them. CDR1 and CDR2 (germline): KGHSH, LQKENI. The CDR3 extends over 13 amino acids. CDR3 residues: CASSPGQEREAFF. Written as DNA, the CDR3 is TGTGCCAGCTCACCGGGACAAGAAAGAGAAGCTTTCTTT.

The chain links TRBV18 to TRBJ2-5, with a tentative D call TRBD2 (5 bases). From germline, CDR1 is KGHSH and CDR2 LQKENI. V lost 3 bases and J lost 5, with 10 bases in between. The CDR3 runs to 13 residues. The CDR3 DNA is TGTGCCAGCTCACCGAGGGCAGCGGAGACCCAGTACTTC. Translating it yields CASSPRAAETQYF.

The V and J genes are TRBV11-2 and TRBJ1-1, with TRBD1 matching over 9 bases. Germline CDR1 SGHAT, CDR2 FQNNGV. This CDR3 spans 16 amino acids. The junction had 7 bases not matched to a gene; V was cut back by 5 bases and J by 0 bases. The CDR3 spells CASSHGQGTLNTEAFF. The CDR3 coding sequence is TGTGCCAGCAGCCACGGACAGGGGACCTTGAACACTGAAGCTTTCTTT.

This clone has a handful of counts. The junction and the germline gene differ at one end; a read error may be behind it. The rearrangement uses TRBV6-5 and TRBJ2-6; a weak D match, TRBD1 (6 bases). The CDR3 has 15 residues. Per the germline V gene, CDR1 is MNHEY and CDR2 is SVGAGI. CDR3 residues: CASSPRGSGANGLTF. The CDR3 DNA is TGTGCCAGCAGTCCCAGGGGATCTGGGGCCAACGGCCTGACTTTC.

This chain uses TRBV2 with TRBJ1-2, with D possibly TRBD1 on 6 matching bases. This CDR3 comprises 12 residues. CDR1 is SNHLY and CDR2 is FYNNEI in the germline V gene. The germline V and J ends were trimmed by 9 bases and 3 bases, with 11 bases remaining between them. CDR3 protein: CASRGFDYGYTF. The CDR3 DNA is TGTGCCAGTAGGGGGTTCGACTATGGCTACACCTTC.

CDR3 loop: CASSTGQGGYGYTF. The CDR3 DNA reads TGTGCCAGCAGCACTGGACAGGGAGGCTATGGCTACACCTTC. The chain uses TRBV11-2 and TRBJ1-2; TRBD1 matches 8 bases. Trimming took 5 bases from V and 4 from J; bases not matched to a gene: 6. Germline V lookup: CDR1 SGHAT, CDR2 FQNNGV. This CDR3 has 14 residues. Supplemented by reference TRBV11-2 and TRBJ1-2, the full variable domain reads EAGVAQSPRYKIIEKRQSVAFWCNPISGHATLYWYQQILGQGPKLLIQFQNNGVVDDSQLPKDRFSAERLKGVDSTLKIQPAKLEDSAVYLCASSTGQGGYGYTFGSGTRLTVV.

The chain is built from TRBV5-1 and TRBJ2-3, with 9 positions matching TRBD1. J was trimmed by 3 bases and V by 2 bases; bases with no gene match: 7. The V gene's germline CDR1 is SGHRS and CDR2 YFSETQ. This CDR3 is 16 amino acids long. CDR3 DNA sequence: TGCGCCAGCAGCTTTAGCGCGGACAGGGGAACAGATACGCAGTATTTT. This sequence encodes CASSFSADRGTDTQYF. Full variable domain (remainder filled in from reference TRBV5-1 and TRBJ2-3): KAGVTQTPRYLIKTRGQQVTLSCSPISGHRSVSWYQQTPGQGLQFLFEYFSETQRNKGNFPGRFSGRQFSNSRSEMNVSTLELGDSALYLCASSFSADRGTDTQYFGPGTRLTVL.

V is TRBV7-8 and J is TRBJ1-1; TRBD1 matches 8 bases. The CDR3 contains 16 residues. Germline V gives CDR1 SGHVS, CDR2 FQNEAQ. J gave up 4 bases and V 5 bases, and 12 bases lay outside the gene matches. This CDR3 is CASSPRPGGGSTEAFF. CDR3 nucleotides: TGTGCCAGCAGCCCCCGACCAGGGGGCGGAAGCACTGAAGCTTTCTTT.

This clone was picked up one time. This chain uses TRBV27 with TRBJ1-5; 7 nucleotides align to TRBD1. CDR3 length equals 14 residues. Germline V gives CDR1 MNHEY, CDR2 SMNVEV (reference sequence). V was clipped by 5 bases and J by 2 bases; unmatched bases: 3. Here the CDR3 reads CASSNDRGNQPQHF. The CDR3 nucleotides read TGTGCCAGCAGTAACGACAGGGGCAATCAGCCCCAGCATTTT.

The J gene is TRBJ1-1, the V gene TRBV9; 7 bases are a match to TRBD1. The CDR3 extends over 17 amino acids. CDR1 and CDR2 (germline): SGDLS, YYNGEE. Trimming removed 0 bases from V and 4 bases from J; junction bases left unmatched: 12. CDR3 residues: CASSVDPGTAQTTEAFF. CDR3 coding DNA: TGTGCCAGCAGCGTAGATCCGGGGACAGCCCAGACCACTGAAGCTTTCTTT.

The genes are TRBV7-6 and TRBJ1-1, with 9 bases that match TRBD1. V lost 7 bases, J lost 3 bases, and 6 bases stayed unmatched. The CDR3 covers 14 residues. Germline V lookup: CDR1 SGHVS, CDR2 FNYEAQ. The CDR3 sequence: CASIPDRGDTEAFF. The CDR3 DNA sequence: TGTGCCAGCATCCCGGACAGGGGTGACACTGAAGCTTTCTTT. The full variable domain, its missing parts supplied by reference TRBV7-6 and TRBJ1-1, is GAGVSQSPRYKVTKRGQDVALRCDPISGHVSLYWYRQALGQGPEFLTYFNYEAQQDKSGLPNDRFSAERPEGSISTLTIQRTEQRDSAMYRCASIPDRGDTEAFFGQGTRLTVV.

This sequence joins TRBV27 and TRBJ2-5, with TRBD1 matching over 8 bases. J was trimmed by 4 bases and V by 5 bases; bases with no gene match: 3. Germline V gene lookup returns CDR1 MNHEY and CDR2 SMNVEV (reference sequence). The CDR3 runs to 13 residues. The CDR3 DNA sequence: TGTGCCAGCAGTCTTGGGACAGGAGAGACCCAGTACTTC. This translates into CASSLGTGETQYF.

This sequence joins TRBV28 and TRBJ2-1; 7 bases are a match to TRBD2. The CDR3 loop spans 13 amino acids. Losses at the gene ends were 2 bases for V and 10 bases for J; bases not matched to a gene: 5. Germline V gene data show CDR1 as MDHEN and CDR2 as SYDVKM. CDR3 nucleotides: TGTGCCAGCAGTTTACCCGGACTAGTCGAGCAGTTCTTC. Translation: CASSLPGLVEQFF.

This clone has more than one count but fewer than ten. At one boundary the junction diverges from the germline segment, which might be a read error. This rearrangement joins TRBV13 to TRBJ2-1; the match to TRBD2 covers 13 bases. Germline CDR1 PRHDT, CDR2 FYEKMQ (reference sequence). The CDR3 sequence is 18 residues long. The CDR3 sequence: CASSLGLAGGASDNEQFF. The CDR3 region has the DNA TGTGCCAGCAGCTTAGGACTAGCGGGAGGGGCCTCCGACAATGAGCAGTTCTTC.

This rearrangement joins TRBV29-1 to TRBJ1-1; weak D call: TRBD1 (5 bases). This CDR3 is built from 10 residues. In germline, CDR1 is SQVTM, CDR2 ANQGSEA. Trimming pared 6 bases from V and 8 bases from J, leaving 10 bases between. The CDR3: CSVGNREAFF. Written as DNA, the CDR3 is TGCAGCGTCGGAAACAGGGAAGCTTTCTTT.

The rearrangement links TRBV7-9 to TRBJ1-2; the D gene is possibly TRBD1 (6 bases). Deletions cut 1 base from V and 2 bases from J, with 8 bases between. CDR1 is SEHNR and CDR2 is FQNEAQ in the germline V gene (reference sequence). The CDR3 covers 14 residues. The CDR3 coding sequence is TGTGCCAGCAGCTTAGTCACAGGGAACTATGGCTACACCTTC. Translation gives CASSLVTGNYGYTF.

The CDR3 DNA is TGTGCCACCAGTCGGGACAGGAGTTTGTCCTACGAGCAGTACTTC. The encoded protein is CATSRDRSLSYEQYF. The gene calls are TRBV15 and TRBJ2-7; 8 bases fit TRBD1. The ends lost 6 bases at V and 1 base at J; junction bases unmatched: 8. CDR1 and CDR2 (germline): LNHNV, YYDKDF (reference sequence). The CDR3 covers 15 residues.

V usage is TRBV28 and J usage is TRBJ2-7; D is ambiguous. Looked up from germline, CDR1 is MDHEN and CDR2 is SYDVKM. This CDR3 spans 10 amino acids. Trimming left V 10 bases short and J 1 base short, with 5 bases between. The CDR3 sequence is CATLSYEQYF. The CDR3 DNA sequence: TGTGCCACCCTATCCTACGAGCAGTACTTC.

In its sample, this clone was seen once. This sequence joins TRBV20-1 and TRBJ1-2; tentative D call: TRBD1 (5 bases). There are 11 residues in the CDR3. The V end was cut by 1 base, the J end by 8 bases, with 8 bases between. Germline lookup yields CDR1 DFQATT and CDR2 SNEGSKA (reference sequence). In DNA form, the CDR3 reads TGCAGTGCTAGAGCTGGGGGGGGCTACACCTTC. Translation gives CSARAGGGYTF.

The chain combines TRBV4-1 with TRBJ2-7; TRBD1 might be the D (6 bases). The V and J ends lost 0 bases and 1 base respectively, with 16 bases between them. The CDR3 is made up of 17 amino acids. Per the germline V gene, CDR1 is MGHRA and CDR2 is YSYEKL. This CDR3 reads CASSQESHRAPSYEQYF. CDR3 bases: TGCGCCAGCAGCCAAGAATCTCACAGGGCCCCATCCTACGAGCAGTACTTC.

The rearrangement links TRBV5-1 to TRBJ1-4; 8 bases match TRBD1. The CDR3 spans 15 residues. Trimming at V came to 6 bases and at J to 3 bases, leaving 7 bases not matched to a gene. The germline gives CDR1 SGHRS, CDR2 YFSETQ. The CDR3 here is CASMRTGSANEKLFF. As DNA, the CDR3 is TGCGCCAGCATGAGGACAGGGTCTGCTAATGAAAAACTGTTTTTT.

J is TRBJ2-1 and V is TRBV27, with 9 nucleotides matching TRBD1. Germline V gene sequence: CDR1 MNHEY, CDR2 SMNVEV (reference sequence). This CDR3 comprises 17 residues. The junction had 13 bases not matched to a gene; V was cut back by 7 bases and J by 3 bases. CDR3: CASTKTGGGGYYNEQFF. The CDR3 DNA sequence: TGTGCCAGCACCAAGACAGGGGGGGGAGGTTACTACAATGAGCAGTTCTTC.

The genes are TRBV10-1 and TRBJ2-7, with D possibly TRBD2 on 5 matching bases. In germline, CDR1 is WNHNN, CDR2 SYGVQD (reference sequence). Trimming took off 4 bases at V and 0 bases at J, with 19 bases between the two ends. The CDR3 has 17 amino acids. Written as DNA, the CDR3 is TGCGCCAGCAGTGTGAACCCCCCCAGTGGGAGCTCCTACGAGCAGTACTTC. Translation gives CASSVNPPSGSSYEQYF.

The chain is built from TRBV27 and TRBJ2-7; TRBD1 might be the D (6 bases). V was cut by 4 bases and J by 5 bases, with 15 bases left in between. The CDR3 is 14 amino acids. Germline CDR1 MNHEY, CDR2 SMNVEV (reference sequence). For the CDR3, the DNA is TGTGCCAGCAGTTCAAACAGGGTAAGCAACGAGCAGTACTTC. Protein product: CASSSNRVSNEQYF.

The chain couples TRBV9 to TRBJ2-3; 8 bases line up with TRBD1. From germline, CDR1 is SGDLS and CDR2 YYNGEE. This CDR3 comprises 15 residues. The J segment lost 4 bases and the V segment lost 3 bases, leaving 7 bases of the junction unmatched. The CDR3 sequence is CASSGMDRAADTQYF. The CDR3 DNA sequence: TGTGCCAGCAGCGGAATGGACAGGGCTGCAGATACGCAGTATTTT.

The V call is TRBV6-5, the J call TRBJ1-5, with D perhaps matching TRBD1 (6 bases). Germline CDR1 and CDR2: MNHEY and SVGAGI. V lost 6 bases and J 4 bases, leaving 13 bases between the germline ends. This CDR3 has 14 residues. In DNA form, the CDR3 reads TGTGCCAGCAGCCGCACAGGGTTTAATCAGCCCCAGCATTTT. Translated, it gives CASSRTGFNQPQHF.